The 14 T cell receptor beta chains presented below share a single source sample, sequenced in a study of blood T cell repertoires in COVID-19. Repertoires were generated with immunoSEQ multiplex PCR, while TCRdb's copy carries only in-frame clones and drops some. The sample yields 240,000 or so clones, about 90% seen once. Sequencing used peripheral blood. The receptor set was obtained from a man in his sixties with acute or convalescent COVID-19.

The chain employs TRBV10-3 and TRBJ2-1; 7 bases match TRBD2. CDR1 ENHRY and CDR2 SYGVKD come from the germline V gene. Trimming removed 0 bases from V and 4 bases from J; junction bases left unmatched: 18. The CDR3 consists of 20 residues. CDR3 DNA sequence: TGTGCCATCAGTGAGTCGATGGAGAGGAGAAAGCGGGATTCGTACAATGAGCAGTTCTTC. Translated: CAISESMERRKRDSYNEQFF.

V gene TRBV11-2 combines with J gene TRBJ2-7, with D perhaps TRBD2 (7 bases). The CDR3 sequence is 16 residues long. The germline V and J ends were trimmed by 3 bases and 5 bases, with 20 bases remaining between them. The germline CDR1 and CDR2 sequences are SGHAT and FQNNGV. The CDR3 spells CASSFRGGERGHEQYF. The CDR3 DNA reads as TGTGCCAGCAGCTTCCGAGGGGGGGAAAGGGGCCACGAGCAGTACTTC. The full variable domain, rest sourced from reference TRBV11-2 and TRBJ2-7, is EAGVAQSPRYKIIEKRQSVAFWCNPISGHATLYWYQQILGQGPKLLIQFQNNGVVDDSQLPKDRFSAERLKGVDSTLKIQPAKLEDSAVYLCASSFRGGERGHEQYFGPGTRLTVT.

The CDR3 region is CASSLQREGNEQFF. The CDR3 nucleotides read TGCGCCAGCAGCTTGCAGCGGGAGGGGAATGAGCAGTTCTTC. V usage is TRBV5-1 and J usage is TRBJ2-1, with 10 bases aligning to TRBD2. V was pared by 1 base and J by 7 bases, with 2 bases of the junction left unmatched. The germline V gene encodes CDR1 SGHRS and CDR2 YFSETQ. This CDR3 has 14 residues.

This clone was found once. The genes are TRBV7-2 and TRBJ2-7, with TRBD2 matching 10 bases. From germline, CDR1 is SGHTA and CDR2 FQGNSA. This CDR3 has 16 amino acids. Trimming took 2 bases from V and 7 from J; bases not matched to a gene: 11. As DNA, the CDR3 is TGTGCCAGCAGCTTACCGGGAGCGGGAGGGCCTAGGGAGCAGTACTTC. Amino acid sequence: CASSLPGAGGPREQYF.

The rearrangement uses TRBV9 and TRBJ2-3; the D gene is possibly TRBD2 (5 bases). Germline loops: CDR1 SGDLS, CDR2 YYNGEE. V was cut by 0 bases and J by 0 bases, with 11 bases left in between. This CDR3 region has 16 residues. The CDR3 nucleotides read TGTGCCAGCAGCGTAGCGGGGAGATCTAGCACAGATACGCAGTATTTT. Its protein product is CASSVAGRSSTDTQYF.

This chain uses TRBV10-1 with TRBJ1-2, with D maybe TRBD1 (6 bases). V lost 4 bases to trimming and J lost 5 bases, with 14 bases between them. CDR3 length: 14 amino acids. The germline gives CDR1 WNHNN, CDR2 SYGVQD (reference sequence). The CDR3 spells CASSGSRGLYGYTF. CDR3 DNA: TGCGCCAGCAGTGGATCCAGGGGTTTATATGGCTACACCTTC.

The chain links TRBV6-6 to TRBJ2-3; 10 nucleotides agree with TRBD1. CDR1 is MNHNY and CDR2 is SVGAGI in the germline V gene (reference sequence). V trimming: 6 bases; J trimming: 3 bases; junction bases outside the gene matches: 6. This CDR3 is 15 amino acids long. The CDR3, as DNA: TGTGCCAGCAGCCGCGGGACAGGGGATACAGATACGCAGTATTTT. It codes for CASSRGTGDTDTQYF.

The CDR3 spells CASSLPGQSTDTQYF. As DNA, the CDR3 is TGCGCCAGCAGCTTGCCGGGACAGAGCACAGATACGCAGTATTTT. The chain employs TRBV5-1 and TRBJ2-3, with 7 bases aligning to TRBD1. This CDR3 has 15 residues. The germline V gene encodes CDR1 SGHRS and CDR2 YFSETQ. Trimming took 1 base from V and 0 from J; bases not matched to a gene: 2.

This chain connects TRBV7-3 to TRBJ1-1; 9 bases match TRBD1. Germline-derived CDR1 and CDR2 are SGHTA and FQGTGA. The CDR3 sequence is 15 residues long. The V gene end was trimmed by 5 bases and the J gene end by 4 bases; junction bases not matched to a gene: 8. CDR3 nucleotide sequence: TGTGCCAGCAGCCAGGGACAGGGCTGGGGCACTGAAGCTTTCTTT. This codes for CASSQGQGWGTEAFF.

The gene calls are TRBV28 and TRBJ1-6; 9 bases are a match to TRBD1. Germline V CDR1 and CDR2: MDHEN, SYDVKM. The CDR3 length is 14 residues. J was trimmed by 10 bases and V by 2 bases; bases with no gene match: 3. CDR3 in DNA: TGTGCCAGCAGTTTACGACAGGGGGGATCACCCCTCCACTTT. It is translated as CASSLRQGGSPLHF.

The V gene is TRBV7-8, the J gene TRBJ1-2, with 10 bases matching TRBD1. J lost 4 bases, V lost 4 bases, and 6 bases had no gene match. This CDR3 has 15 amino acids. Germline loops: CDR1 SGHVS, CDR2 FQNEAQ. The CDR3 protein is CASSSRDRGSYGYTF. In nucleotides, the CDR3 is TGTGCCAGCAGCTCCCGGGACAGGGGAAGCTATGGCTACACCTTC.

The V call is TRBV5-5, the J call TRBJ1-5; D is unclear. This CDR3 comprises 15 residues. The V gene lost 0 bases and the J gene lost 5 bases, with 12 bases spanning the gap. Germline V gene sequence: CDR1 SGHKS, CDR2 YYEKEE (reference sequence). The CDR3, as DNA: TGTGCCAGCAGCTTGGCTGGAGAGGAGTATCAGCCCCAGCATTTT. Protein product: CASSLAGEEYQPQHF.

The chain uses TRBV4-3 and TRBJ1-2; D is perhaps TRBD1 (5 bases). V gave up 0 bases and J gave up 0 bases, with 11 bases separating them. This CDR3 region has 16 residues. Per the germline V gene, CDR1 is LGHNA and CDR2 is YSLEER. The CDR3 reads CASSQERQISNYGYTF. CDR3 sequence (DNA): TGCGCCAGCAGCCAAGAAAGACAGATCTCTAACTATGGCTACACCTTC.

The chain is built from TRBV28 and TRBJ1-2; 9 positions match TRBD1. The ends lost 6 bases at V and 8 bases at J; junction bases unmatched: 7. This CDR3 is 13 amino acids long. CDR1 is MDHEN and CDR2 is SYDVKM in the germline V gene. Here the CDR3 DNA reads TGTGCCAGCAGCTTAGGACAGGGGAGAGGCTACACCTTC. It is translated as CASSLGQGRGYTF.